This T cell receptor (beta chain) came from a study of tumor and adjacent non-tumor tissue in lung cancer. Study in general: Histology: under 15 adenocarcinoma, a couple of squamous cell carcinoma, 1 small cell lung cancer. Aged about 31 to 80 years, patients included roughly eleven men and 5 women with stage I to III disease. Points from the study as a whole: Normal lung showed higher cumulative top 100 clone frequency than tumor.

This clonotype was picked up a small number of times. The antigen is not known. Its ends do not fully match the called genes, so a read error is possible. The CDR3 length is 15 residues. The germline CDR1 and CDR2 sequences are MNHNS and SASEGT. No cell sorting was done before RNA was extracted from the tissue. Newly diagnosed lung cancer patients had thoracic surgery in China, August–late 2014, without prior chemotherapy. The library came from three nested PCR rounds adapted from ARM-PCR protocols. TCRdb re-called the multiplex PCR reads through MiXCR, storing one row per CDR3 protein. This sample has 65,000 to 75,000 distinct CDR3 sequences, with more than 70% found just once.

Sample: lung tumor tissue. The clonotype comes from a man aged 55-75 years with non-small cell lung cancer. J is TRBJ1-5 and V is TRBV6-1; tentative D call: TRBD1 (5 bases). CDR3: CASSELRQSSPPQNF. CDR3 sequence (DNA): TGTGCCAGCAGTGAATTACGACAGAGTTCTCCGCCCCAGAATTTT.